These T cell receptor beta chains were read from a single sample in a study of beta chain features in type 1 diabetes. Measured with immunoSEQ multiplex PCR; TCRdb has only the in-frame clones, and not every one. The table shows 600,000 to 700,000 clones, with about an eighth occurring only once. Sequenced: naive CD4+ T cells from blood. The receptor source for this set is a young man with type 1 diabetes. CDR3s include the opening cysteine and the closing phenylalanine or tryptophan. D genes are given only for firm matches. Clone size, where shown, is once, few, many, or a class for clones that have expanded.

j_call v_call d_call clone_size cdr3_aa cdr3_nt
TRBJ2-3 TRBV9 . . CASSARGSPSTDTQYF TGTGCCAGCAGTGCGAGGGGCAGCCCCAGCACAGATACGCAGTATTTT
TRBJ1-5 TRBV4-1 TRBD1 few CASSLRDRENQPQHF TGCGCCAGCAGCCTCCGGGACAGGGAAAATCAGCCCCAGCATTTT
TRBJ2-3 TRBV10-3 . . CAISEILASTDTQYF TGTGCCATCAGTGAGATCCTCGCTAGCACAGATACGCAGTATTTT
TRBJ1-4 TRBV30 . few CAWSAGPNEKLFF TGTGCCTGGAGTGCGGGACCGAATGAAAAACTGTTTTTT
TRBJ2-1 TRBV10-3 TRBD2 . CATGTGLAGGTYNEQFF TGTGCCACCGGGACGGGACTAGCGGGAGGGACCTACAATGAGCAGTTCTTC
TRBJ2-7 TRBV6-5 . . CASSDEPYEQYF TGTGCCAGCAGTGACGAGCCCTACGAGCAGTACTTC
TRBJ2-7 TRBV2 TRBD1 . CATGQAGHEQYF TGTGCCACTGGACAGGCCGGCCACGAGCAGTACTTC
TRBJ1-6 TRBV9 . few CASKPDPSHSPLHF TGTGCCAGCAAACCCGACCCGAGTCATTCACCCCTCCACTTT
TRBJ1-2 TRBV30 . . CAWSVNRVGGYTF TGTGCCTGGAGTGTAAACAGGGTTGGTGGCTACACCTTC
TRBJ1-5 TRBV2 . . CASGETGAYNQPQHF TGTGCCAGCGGGGAGACAGGAGCCTACAATCAGCCCCAGCATTTT
TRBJ2-2 TRBV18 . few CASSPQQQRTGELFF TGTGCCAGCTCACCACAGCAGCAGAGGACCGGGGAGCTGTTTTTT
TRBJ2-3 TRBV4-2 TRBD2 few CASAGGSGGSDTQYF TGTGCCAGCGCGGGAGGTAGCGGGGGGTCAGATACGCAGTATTTT
TRBJ1-2 TRBV4-2 . . CASSQDPRDYGYTF TGTGCCAGCAGCCAAGATCCCAGGGACTATGGCTACACCTTC
TRBJ2-3 TRBV9 . . CASTLVGSTDTQYF TGTGCCAGCACCCTAGTTGGGAGCACAGATACGCAGTATTTT
TRBJ2-3 TRBV5-4 . . CASSPLRSPGRDTQYF TGTGCCAGCAGCCCGCTCCGGAGCCCAGGTCGAGATACGCAGTATTTT
TRBJ2-7 TRBV10-3 TRBD1 . CAISQDRGPEEQYF TGTGCCATCAGTCAGGACAGGGGTCCGGAAGAGCAGTACTTC
TRBJ2-3 TRBV9 . . CASSVGLRGDTQYF TGTGCCAGCAGCGTAGGTTTGCGGGGAGATACGCAGTATTTT
TRBJ2-1 TRBV7-9 . . CASSLELYNEQFF TGTGCCAGCAGCTTAGAACTATACAATGAGCAGTTCTTC
TRBJ2-3 TRBV20-1 . few CSVGTDTQYF TGCAGTGTCGGCACAGATACGCAGTATTTT
TRBJ2-5 TRBV7-2 . few CASSLAYGLKETQYF TGTGCCAGCAGCTTAGCTTATGGACTGAAAGAGACCCAGTACTTC
TRBJ1-5 TRBV2 . . CASSERAPTQHF TGTGCCAGCAGTGAAAGGGCACCCACCCAGCATTTT
TRBJ2-2 TRBV4-1 . few CASSHPGRSNTGELFF TGCGCCAGCAGCCATCCGGGACGGTCGAACACCGGGGAGCTGTTTTTT
TRBJ2-5 TRBV7-9 TRBD1 few CASSFGTGQETQYF TGTGCCAGCAGCTTTGGGACAGGGCAAGAGACCCAGTACTTC
TRBJ2-5 TRBV7-2 . . CASSSQGLQETQYF TGTGCCAGCAGCTCACAGGGTCTACAAGAGACCCAGTACTTC
TRBJ2-2 TRBV5-1 TRBD1 few CASSPTDRGHTGELFF TGCGCCAGCAGCCCAACCGACAGGGGCCACACCGGGGAGCTGTTTTTT
TRBJ2-7 TRBV2 TRBD1 few CASLPDLPGQGAYEQYF TGTGCCAGCCTTCCCGACCTGCCAGGACAGGGGGCTTACGAGCAGTACTTC
TRBJ1-2 TRBV5-6 . few CASSRIELRDLYGYTF TGTGCCAGCTCGCGGATTGAACTCAGGGATCTCTATGGCTACACCTTC
TRBJ2-3 TRBV5-1 TRBD1 few CASQPGGRSDTQYF TGCGCCAGCCAACCAGGGGGCCGGTCAGATACGCAGTATTTT
TRBJ2-4 TRBV29-1 . . CSVVEGAAKNIQYF TGCAGCGTTGTCGAGGGTGCGGCCAAAAACATTCAGTACTTC
TRBJ1-5 TRBV30 . . CAWSGSNQPQHF TGTGCCTGGAGCGGATCAAATCAGCCCCAGCATTTT
TRBJ1-1 TRBV7-8 . few CASSFGELAEAFF TGTGCCAGCAGCTTTGGAGAGTTGGCTGAAGCTTTCTTT
TRBJ2-2 TRBV18 . . CASSPSPGAANTGELFF TGTGCCAGCTCACCCTCCCCGGGGGCCGCGAACACCGGGGAGCTGTTTTTT
TRBJ2-1 TRBV19 TRBD1 few CASTGQGRASEQFF TGTGCCAGTACCGGACAGGGGCGGGCCAGTGAGCAGTTCTTC
TRBJ1-1 TRBV4-1 . . CASSPRAPGGAWVNTEAFF TGCGCCAGCAGCCCACGGGCCCCCGGCGGGGCGTGGGTGAACACTGAAGCTTTCTTT
TRBJ2-1 TRBV7-9 TRBD1 . CASSYDRAYNEQFF TGTGCCAGCAGCTACGACAGGGCCTACAATGAGCAGTTCTTC
TRBJ2-1 TRBV20-1 . few CSPPGDNEQFF TGCAGTCCACCTGGGGACAATGAGCAGTTCTTC
TRBJ2-2 TRBV6-5 TRBD1 . CASSLQGAVGELFF TGTGCCAGCAGTTTACAGGGGGCGGTCGGGGAGCTGTTTTTT
TRBJ1-2 TRBV29-1 TRBD1 . CSVVGSDRGAGYTF TGCAGCGTTGTAGGTTCGGACAGGGGCGCTGGCTACACCTTC
TRBJ2-5 TRBV10-3 TRBD2 . CAISEGLAGGQETQYF TGTGCCATCAGTGAAGGGCTAGCGGGGGGTCAAGAGACCCAGTACTTC
TRBJ1-1 TRBV10-3 . . CATDSGSNTEAFF TGTGCCACGGACTCGGGGTCGAACACTGAAGCTTTCTTT
TRBJ2-4 TRBV6-5 . few CASSRSLGAKNIQYF TGTGCCAGCAGCCGGAGCTTGGGAGCCAAAAACATTCAGTACTTC
TRBJ2-3 TRBV29-1 . few CSGLSQGTDTQYF TGCAGCGGCCTTTCCCAGGGAACAGATACGCAGTATTTT
TRBJ1-2 TRBV2 . few CASSGPTDGYGYTF TGTGCCAGCAGCGGACCGACCGACGGCTATGGCTACACCTTC
TRBJ2-7 TRBV20-1 TRBD2 few CSVTTSHEQYF TGCAGTGTCACGACTAGCCACGAGCAGTACTTC
TRBJ1-1 TRBV6-6 . . CASSYSGVNTEAFF TGTGCCAGCAGTTACTCGGGTGTGAACACTGAAGCTTTCTTT
TRBJ2-1 TRBV7-2 . . CASSPASSYNEQFF TGTGCCAGCAGTCCAGCGAGCTCCTACAATGAGCAGTTCTTC
TRBJ1-1 TRBV5-1 . few CASSLVPDQTEAFF TGCGCCAGCAGCTTGGTACCAGACCAGACTGAAGCTTTCTTT
TRBJ2-1 TRBV25-1 TRBD2 few CASRAGTSGDNEQFF TGTGCCAGCAGGGCCGGGACTAGCGGGGACAATGAGCAGTTCTTC
TRBJ2-7 TRBV30 TRBD1 few CAWSVTGAGEQYF TGTGCCTGGAGTGTAACAGGGGCCGGGGAGCAGTACTTC
TRBJ2-7 TRBV19 TRBD2 few CASSLTSGGSYEQYF TGTGCCAGTAGTCTGACTAGCGGGGGGTCCTACGAGCAGTACTTC
TRBJ1-1 TRBV7-9 . few CASSLGRQLAF TGTGCCAGCAGCTTAGGTCGTCAGTTGGCCTTT
TRBJ2-5 TRBV7-9 . . CASSLRTETQYF TGTGCCAGCAGCCTTAGAACAGAGACCCAGTACTTC
TRBJ2-7 TRBV23-1 . . CASSPDEPLSYEQYF TGCGCCAGCAGTCCTGACGAGCCCCTCTCCTACGAGCAGTACTTC